This T cell receptor (beta chain) was observed in a study of blood T cells in healthy people across ages. General observations from the study: Compared with aged donors, long-lived donors showed fewer expanded clones, suggesting selection. For the donors, CMV status was unknown and possibly confounded expanded clonotype changes.

This clonotype occurred a few times. Its antigen is not known. Per the germline V gene, CDR1 is DFQATT and CDR2 is SNEGSKA (reference sequence). The CDR3 runs 14 residues. V lost 3 bases to trimming and J lost 2 bases, with 12 bases between them. Through a sample-barcoded 5' primer and a J-beta primer mix, a second PCR was run for roughly 6 to 11 cycles. Via MiXCR, TCRdb re-called the 5' RACE reads, giving one row per CDR3 protein. Altogether approximately 800,000 distinct CDR3 sequences are present, approximately 60% being singletons, with the ten largest covering 25% to 30%. This chain links TRBV20-1 with TRBJ2-3; D remains ambiguous. The clonotype comes from a man aged 35 to 55 in good health. The sequencing sample was made of blood. In nucleotides, the CDR3 is TGCAGTGCTAGCGGATGGTCATCCACAGATACGCAGTATTTT. Protein: CSASGWSSTDTQYF.